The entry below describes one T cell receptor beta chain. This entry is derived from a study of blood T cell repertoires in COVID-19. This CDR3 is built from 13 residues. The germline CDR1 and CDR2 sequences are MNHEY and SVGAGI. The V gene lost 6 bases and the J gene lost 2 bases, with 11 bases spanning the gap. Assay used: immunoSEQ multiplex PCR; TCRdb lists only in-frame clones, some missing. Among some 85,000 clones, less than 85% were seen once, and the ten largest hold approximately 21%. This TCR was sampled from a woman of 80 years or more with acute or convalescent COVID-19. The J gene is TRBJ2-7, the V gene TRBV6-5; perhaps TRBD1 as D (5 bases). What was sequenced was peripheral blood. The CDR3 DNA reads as TGTGCCAGCAGCGGGCAGGGTCCCTACGAGCAGTACTTC. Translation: CASSGQGPYEQYF.